One T cell receptor beta chain is described in this entry. The germline V gene has CDR1 MRHNA and CDR2 SNTAGT. V lost 6 bases to trimming and J lost 4 bases; unmatched junction nucleotides: 2. CDR3 length: 13 residues. This entry belongs to a study of blood T cell repertoires in COVID-19. The assay was immunoSEQ multiplex PCR, and TCRdb's table has in-frame clones only and misses some. The data show approximately 140,000 clones, 80% to 90% seen once. Material for sequencing was peripheral blood. The chain combines TRBV6-4 with TRBJ2-7, with TRBD1 matching over 11 bases. This sequence originates from a man younger than 35 with COVID-19, enrolled during active disease. The CDR3 DNA follows: TGTGCCAGCAGGGGACAGGGGGGATACGAGCAGTACTTC. This translates into CASRGQGGYEQYF.